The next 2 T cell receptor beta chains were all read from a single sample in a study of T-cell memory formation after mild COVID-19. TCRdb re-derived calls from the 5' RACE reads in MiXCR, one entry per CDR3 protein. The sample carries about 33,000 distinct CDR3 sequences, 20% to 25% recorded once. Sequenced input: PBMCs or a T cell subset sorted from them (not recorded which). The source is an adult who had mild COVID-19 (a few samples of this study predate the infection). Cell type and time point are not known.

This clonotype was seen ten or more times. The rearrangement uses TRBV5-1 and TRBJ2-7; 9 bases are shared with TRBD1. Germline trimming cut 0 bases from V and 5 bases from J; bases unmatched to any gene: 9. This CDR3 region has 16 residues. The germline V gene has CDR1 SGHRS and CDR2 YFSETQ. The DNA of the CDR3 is TGCGCCAGCAGCTTGGACCCGGGACAGGGTTCGCACGAGCAGTACTTC. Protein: CASSLDPGQGSHEQYF.

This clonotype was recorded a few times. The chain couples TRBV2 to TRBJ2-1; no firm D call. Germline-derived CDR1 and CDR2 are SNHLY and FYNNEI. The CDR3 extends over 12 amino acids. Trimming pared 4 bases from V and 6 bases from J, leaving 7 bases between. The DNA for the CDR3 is TGTGCCAGCAGTGTTGGGCGCAATGAGCAGTTCTTC. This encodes CASSVGRNEQFF.